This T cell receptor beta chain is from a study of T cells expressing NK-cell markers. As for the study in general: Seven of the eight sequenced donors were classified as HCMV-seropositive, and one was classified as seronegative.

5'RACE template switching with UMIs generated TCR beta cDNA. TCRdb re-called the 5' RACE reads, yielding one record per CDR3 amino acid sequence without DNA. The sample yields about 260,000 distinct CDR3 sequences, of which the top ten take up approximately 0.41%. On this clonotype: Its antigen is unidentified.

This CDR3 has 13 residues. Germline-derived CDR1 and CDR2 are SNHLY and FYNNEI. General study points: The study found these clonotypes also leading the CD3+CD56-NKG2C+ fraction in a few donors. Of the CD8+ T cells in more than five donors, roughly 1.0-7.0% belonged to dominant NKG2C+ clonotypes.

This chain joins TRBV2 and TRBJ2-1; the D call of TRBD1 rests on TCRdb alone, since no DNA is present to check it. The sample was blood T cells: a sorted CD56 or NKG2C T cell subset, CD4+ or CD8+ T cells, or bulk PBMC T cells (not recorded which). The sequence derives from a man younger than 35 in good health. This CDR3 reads CASRRDSLNEQFF. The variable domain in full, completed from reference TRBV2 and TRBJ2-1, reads EPEVTQTPSHQVTQMGQEVILRCVPISNHLYFYWYRQILGQKVEFLVSFYNNEISEKSEIFDDQFSVERPDGSNFTLKIRSTKLEDSAMYFCASRRDSLNEQFFGPGTRLTVL.